This TCR beta chain was sequenced in a study of blood T cell repertoires in COVID-19. Trimming at V came to 4 bases and at J to 8 bases, leaving 6 bases not matched to a gene. Germline loops: CDR1 SGHNT, CDR2 YYREEE (reference sequence). This CDR3 is 15 amino acids long. Sequenced by immunoSEQ multiplex PCR; TCRdb stores in-frame clones only, minus some. The sample comprises about 150,000 clones, 82% of which are singletons, and roughly 10% rests with the top ten. This clone was counted between two and nine times. J is TRBJ1-6 and V is TRBV5-4, with 10 bases fitting TRBD1. The clonotype comes from a woman aged 80 or older with active or convalescent COVID-19. The sequencing input was peripheral blood. This CDR3 reads CASSTTGTGDSPLHF. DNA of the CDR3: TGTGCCAGCAGCACCACCGGGACAGGGGATTCACCCCTCCACTTT.